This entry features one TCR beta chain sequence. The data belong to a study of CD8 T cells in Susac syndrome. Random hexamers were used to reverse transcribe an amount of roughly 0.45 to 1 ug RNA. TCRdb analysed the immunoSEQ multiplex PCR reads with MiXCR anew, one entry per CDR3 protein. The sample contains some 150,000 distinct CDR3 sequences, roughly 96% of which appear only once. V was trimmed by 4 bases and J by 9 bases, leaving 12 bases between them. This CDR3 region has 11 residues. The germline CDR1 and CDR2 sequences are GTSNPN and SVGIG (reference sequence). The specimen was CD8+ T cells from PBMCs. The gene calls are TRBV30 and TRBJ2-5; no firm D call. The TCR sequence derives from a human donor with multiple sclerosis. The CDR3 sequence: CAWKGPAAQYF. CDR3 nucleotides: TGTGCCTGGAAGGGTCCCGCCGCCCAGTACTTC.